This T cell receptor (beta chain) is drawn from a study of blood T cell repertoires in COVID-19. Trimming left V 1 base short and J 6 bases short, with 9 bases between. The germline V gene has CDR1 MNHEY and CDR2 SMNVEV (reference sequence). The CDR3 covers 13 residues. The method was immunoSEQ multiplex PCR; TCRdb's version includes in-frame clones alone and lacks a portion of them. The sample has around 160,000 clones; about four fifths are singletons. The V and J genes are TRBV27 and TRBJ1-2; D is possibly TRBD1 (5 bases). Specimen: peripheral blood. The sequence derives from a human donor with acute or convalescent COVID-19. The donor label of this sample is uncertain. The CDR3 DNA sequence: TGTGCCAGCAGTTTATACGGGGGGGATGGCTACACCTTC. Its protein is CASSLYGGDGYTF.